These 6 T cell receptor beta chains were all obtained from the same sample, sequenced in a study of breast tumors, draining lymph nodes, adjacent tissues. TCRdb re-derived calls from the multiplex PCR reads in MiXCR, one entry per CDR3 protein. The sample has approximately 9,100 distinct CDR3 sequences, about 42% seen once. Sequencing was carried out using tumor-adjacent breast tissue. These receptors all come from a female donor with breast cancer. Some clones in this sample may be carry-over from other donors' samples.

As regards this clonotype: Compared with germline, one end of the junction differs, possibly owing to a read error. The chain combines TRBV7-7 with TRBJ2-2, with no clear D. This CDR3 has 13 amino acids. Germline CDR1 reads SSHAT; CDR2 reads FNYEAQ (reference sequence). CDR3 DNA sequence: TGTGCTAGCAGCTTTTCGGGTGCCGGGGAGCTGTTTTTT. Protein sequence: CASSFSGAGELFF.

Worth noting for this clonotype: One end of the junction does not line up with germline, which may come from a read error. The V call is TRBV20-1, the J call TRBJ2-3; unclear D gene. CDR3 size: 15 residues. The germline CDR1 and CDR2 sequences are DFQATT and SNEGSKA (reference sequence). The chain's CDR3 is CSARDRAPYTDTRYF. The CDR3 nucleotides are TGCAGTGCTAGAGATCGCGCCCCTTACACAGATACGCGGTATTTT.

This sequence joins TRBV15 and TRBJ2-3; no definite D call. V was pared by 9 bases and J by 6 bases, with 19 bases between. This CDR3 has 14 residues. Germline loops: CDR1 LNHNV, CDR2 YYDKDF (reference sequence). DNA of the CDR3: TGTGCCACACAGAAGGGCGGAGTGGCGGATACGCAGTATTTT. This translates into CATQKGGVADTQYF. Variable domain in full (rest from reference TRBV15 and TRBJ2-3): DAMVIQNPRYQVTQFGKPVTLSCSQTLNHNVMYWYQQKSSQAPKLLFHYYDKDFNNEADTPDNFQSRRPNTSFCFLDIRSPGLGDTAMYLCATQKGGVADTQYFGPGTRLTVL.

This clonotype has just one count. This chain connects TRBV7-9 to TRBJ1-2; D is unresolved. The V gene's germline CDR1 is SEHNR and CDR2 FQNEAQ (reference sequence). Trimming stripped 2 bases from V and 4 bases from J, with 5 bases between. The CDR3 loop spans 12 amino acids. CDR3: CASSLNIYGYTF. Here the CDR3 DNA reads TGTGCCAGCAGCTTAAACATCTATGGCTACACCTTC. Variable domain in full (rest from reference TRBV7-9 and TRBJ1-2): DTGVSQNPRHKITKRGQNVTFRCDPISEHNRLYWYRQTLGQGPEFLTYFQNEAQLEKSRLLSDRFSAERPKGSFSTLEIQRTEQGDSAMYLCASSLNIYGYTFGSGTRLTVV.

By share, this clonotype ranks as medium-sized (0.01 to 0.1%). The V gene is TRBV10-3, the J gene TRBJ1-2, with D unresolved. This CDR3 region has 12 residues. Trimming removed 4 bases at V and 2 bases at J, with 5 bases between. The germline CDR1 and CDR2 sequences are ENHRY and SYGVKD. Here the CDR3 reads CAISGRNYGYTF. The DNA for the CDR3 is TGTGCCATCAGTGGTCGGAACTATGGCTACACCTTC.

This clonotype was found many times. The CDR3 sequence is CAISDRTSGRAGVTDTQYF. The CDR3 DNA follows: TGTGCCATCAGTGACAGGACTAGCGGGAGGGCCGGAGTAACAGATACGCAGTATTTT. The rearrangement links TRBV10-3 to TRBJ2-3, with 15 bases that match TRBD2. The trim removed 3 bases at V and 3 bases at J, leaving 10 bases unmatched. Germline CDR1 and CDR2: ENHRY and SYGVKD. The CDR3 loop spans 19 amino acids.